Sequencing of this T cell receptor beta chain was carried out in a study of T cell responses to AZD1222 COVID-19 vaccine. Clones were sequenced by immunoSEQ multiplex PCR, and TCRdb holds only the in-frame ones, with some missing. There are roughly 140,000 clones in the sample; 94% occur only once, and about 1.3% lies in the top ten. Germline V gene sequence: CDR1 MDHEN, CDR2 SYDVKM. V shed 1 base and J 6 bases; nucleotides not matched to a gene: 15. The CDR3 consists of 18 residues. The clonotype was recovered from an adult in good health. The chain combines TRBV28 with TRBJ2-1; the match to TRBD2 covers 7 bases. The sample here was peripheral blood, taken on day 0 of AZD1222 vaccination. In nucleotides, the CDR3 is TGTGCCAGCAGTTTATACCCCCTCGGCGGCGGGAGTGGCAATGAGCAGTTCTTC. Amino acids: CASSLYPLGGGSGNEQFF.